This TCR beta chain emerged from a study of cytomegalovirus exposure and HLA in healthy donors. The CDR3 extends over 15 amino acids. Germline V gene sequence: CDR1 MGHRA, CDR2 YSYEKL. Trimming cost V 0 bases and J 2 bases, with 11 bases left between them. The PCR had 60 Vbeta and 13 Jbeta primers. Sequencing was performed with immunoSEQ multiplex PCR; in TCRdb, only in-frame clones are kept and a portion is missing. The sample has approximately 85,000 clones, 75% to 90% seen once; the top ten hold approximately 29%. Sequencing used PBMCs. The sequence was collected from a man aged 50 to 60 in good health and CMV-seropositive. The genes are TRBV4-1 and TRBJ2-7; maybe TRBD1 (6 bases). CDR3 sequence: CASSQETGWTYEQYF. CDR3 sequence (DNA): TGCGCCAGCAGCCAAGAAACAGGGTGGACCTACGAGCAGTACTTC.